These 31 T cell receptor beta chains share one sample of origin, sequenced in a study of blood T cell repertoires in COVID-19. Assay: immunoSEQ multiplex PCR; the TCRdb copy retains only in-frame clones and omits some. The sample records hundreds of thousands of clones, 80% to 95% being singletons. What was sequenced was peripheral blood. The receptor set was obtained from a man in his fifties or sixties with COVID-19, enrolled during active disease.

This chain links TRBV25-1 with TRBJ2-7; 7 positions match TRBD2. The germline V gene has CDR1 MGHDK and CDR2 SYGVNS. The CDR3 totals 14 residues. J was trimmed by 5 bases and V by 3 bases; bases with no gene match: 7. CDR3 sequence reads: CASSDGRGVDEQYF. The CDR3 bases are TGTGCCAGCAGTGACGGACGGGGGGTGGACGAGCAGTACTTC.

The rearrangement uses TRBV2 and TRBJ1-3; D remains unclear. This CDR3 spans 15 amino acids. V shed 4 bases and J shed 0 bases, with 10 bases lying between them. Germline V gene lookup returns CDR1 SNHLY and CDR2 FYNNEI. The CDR3 region has the DNA TGTGCCAGCAGTGCTCGGTCCTTCTCTGGAAACACCATATATTTT. Amino acid sequence: CASSARSFSGNTIYF.

This clone was seen a single time. The chain combines TRBV3-1 (or the pseudogene TRBV3-2) with TRBJ2-1; TRBD1 matches at 9 bases. The germline CDR1 and CDR2 sequences are LGHDT and YNNKEL (reference sequence). The length of the CDR3 is 18 residues. The V segment lost 2 bases and the J segment 0 bases; nucleotides outside the gene matches: 8. The CDR3 nucleotides read TGTGCCAGCAGCCAAAACTACAGGGGGCTAATCTCCTACAATGAGCAGTTCTTC. Protein product: CASSQNYRGLISYNEQFF.

The chain couples TRBV24-1 to TRBJ2-1; 10 bases align to TRBD2. Germline V gives CDR1 KGHDR, CDR2 SFDVKD. Unmatched junction bases numbered 6, after V lost 10 bases and J lost 7 bases. The CDR3 length is 13 residues. The CDR3 DNA follows: TGTGCCACGGGCGGACTAGCGGCAAATGAGCAGTTCTTC. The encoded protein is CATGGLAANEQFF.

The genes are TRBV7-9 and TRBJ2-1; 12 positions agree with TRBD1. CDR1 is SEHNR and CDR2 is FQNEAQ in the germline V gene (reference sequence). The CDR3 sequence is 15 residues long. V lost 5 bases, J lost 7 bases, and 6 bases stayed unmatched. The CDR3 DNA follows: TGTGCCAGCAGCGTCGGGACAGGGGGCGTAAATGAGCAGTTCTTC. Translated: CASSVGTGGVNEQFF.

The V and J genes are TRBV19 and TRBJ2-2, with 8 bases that match TRBD1. Germline assignment: CDR1 LNHDA and CDR2 SQIVND (reference sequence). This CDR3 comprises 16 residues. V shed 5 bases and J 5 bases; nucleotides not matched to a gene: 10. CDR3 bases: TGTGCCAGTAGTGCACAGGGGGGAAGTGGTACCGGGGAGCTGTTTTTT. Residues: CASSAQGGSGTGELFF.

This clone was detected once. The genes are TRBV7-3 and TRBJ2-7, with 9 bases fitting TRBD2. The J segment lost 4 bases and the V segment lost 0 bases, leaving 7 bases of the junction unmatched. Germline CDR1 is SGHTA and CDR2 is FQGTGA. The CDR3 extends over 16 amino acids. Here the CDR3 DNA reads TGTGCCAGCAGCTTAACACCCCTAGCGGGAAAATACGAGCAGTACTTC. Its protein product is CASSLTPLAGKYEQYF.

The chain carries TRBV15 and TRBJ1-2, with D possibly being TRBD1 (6 bases). Germline lookup yields CDR1 LNHNV and CDR2 YYDKDF (reference sequence). V lost 0 bases and J 1 base, leaving 12 bases between the germline ends. The CDR3 runs 16 residues. CDR3 nucleotides: TGTGCCACCAGCAGAGATCTCCAGGGGCTTAACTATGGCTACACCTTC. This encodes CATSRDLQGLNYGYTF.

The V and J genes are TRBV28 and TRBJ2-6, with D unclear. CDR3 size: 14 residues. Trimming took off 6 bases at V and 0 bases at J, with 6 bases between the two ends. Germline V gene lookup returns CDR1 MDHEN and CDR2 SYDVKM. CDR3 region: CASSVSSGANVLTF. The CDR3 nucleotides read TGTGCCAGCAGCGTCAGCTCTGGGGCCAACGTCCTGACTTTC.

The chain recombines TRBV6-5 with TRBJ2-2; 7 positions match TRBD2. The CDR3 totals 14 residues. Trimming cost V 6 bases and J 7 bases; bases outside gene matches: 8. Germline lookup yields CDR1 MNHEY and CDR2 SVGAGI. CDR3 nucleotides: TGTGCCAGCAGAACGGGGAGGGCGGTCGGGGAGCTGTTTTTT. This codes for CASRTGRAVGELFF.

This rearrangement joins TRBV6-5 to TRBJ1-1, with D possibly being TRBD1 (6 bases). CDR1 and CDR2 (germline): MNHEY, SVGAGI. Trimming took off 2 bases at V and 1 base at J, with 8 bases between the two ends. This CDR3 is 14 amino acids long. CDR3 coding DNA: TGTGCCAGCAGTTACGACAGGCGGAACACTGAAGCTTTCTTT. Translated, it gives CASSYDRRNTEAFF.

The chain links TRBV10-3 to TRBJ1-2; D might be TRBD1 (5 bases). Germline CDR1 and CDR2: ENHRY and SYGVKD. Between the trimmed V and J ends, which lost 4 bases and 2 bases, there was a span of 8 bases. The CDR3 has 13 residues. This CDR3 reads CAISGQLNYGYTF. For the CDR3, the DNA is TGTGCCATCAGTGGACAGCTGAACTATGGCTACACCTTC.

The chain links TRBV3-1 (or the pseudogene TRBV3-2) to TRBJ1-2; 8 bases agree with TRBD1. With 6 bases clipped from V and 6 bases from J, the junction kept 6 bases outside the gene matches. Germline V gives CDR1 LGHDT, CDR2 YNNKEL (reference sequence). The CDR3 covers 13 residues. CDR3: CASSGGQGNGYTF. The CDR3, as DNA: TGTGCCAGCAGTGGCGGACAGGGCAATGGCTACACCTTC.

This chain's CDR3 is CASSLLVIGTDTQYF. The CDR3 coding sequence is TGCGCCAGCAGCTTGCTAGTAATCGGCACAGATACGCAGTATTTT. V and J are TRBV5-1 and TRBJ2-3, with D hard to call. CDR3 size: 15 residues. The germline V gene encodes CDR1 SGHRS and CDR2 YFSETQ. Trimming shortened V by 1 base and J by 1 base, and 10 bases separated the two germline ends.

This rearrangement joins TRBV28 to TRBJ2-7; the match to TRBD1 covers 10 bases. The CDR3 consists of 15 residues. CDR1 and CDR2 from the germline V gene are MDHEN and SYDVKM. Germline trimming cut 6 bases from V and 3 bases from J; bases unmatched to any gene: 8. CDR3 DNA sequence: TGTGCCAGCAGGGGGTCCGGGACAGGGGTCTACGAGCAGTACTTC. It codes for CASRGSGTGVYEQYF.

The chain recombines TRBV30 with TRBJ1-5; maybe TRBD1 (6 bases). CDR3 length equals 14 residues. Deletions cut 4 bases from V and 6 bases from J, with 16 bases between. Germline-derived CDR1 and CDR2 are GTSNPN and SVGIG (reference sequence). CDR3: CAWTATGRGQPQHF. CDR3 coding DNA: TGTGCCTGGACCGCCACAGGGAGGGGTCAGCCCCAGCATTTT.

The CDR3 sequence is CASREVLTGANYGYTF. In DNA form, the CDR3 reads TGCGCCAGCAGAGAGGTTCTCACAGGGGCCAACTATGGCTACACCTTC. The V call is TRBV5-1, the J call TRBJ1-2, with TRBD1 matching over 7 bases. After removal of 5 bases from V and 2 bases from J, the junction contained 12 bases not matched to a gene. The CDR3 totals 16 residues. Germline CDR1 reads SGHRS; CDR2 reads YFSETQ.

The genes are TRBV28 and TRBJ1-3; a weak D match, TRBD1 (6 bases). CDR1 is MDHEN and CDR2 is SYDVKM in the germline V gene. CDR3 length: 15 residues. V was cut by 8 bases and J by 2 bases, with 16 bases left in between. The CDR3 loop reads CASSPRGGAGNTIYF. CDR3 DNA sequence: TGTGCCAGCTCTCCAAGGGGGGGCGCTGGAAACACCATATATTTT. Supplemented by reference TRBV28 and TRBJ1-3, the full variable domain reads DVKVTQSSRYLVKRTGEKVFLECVQDMDHENMFWYRQDPGLGLRLIYFSYDVKMKEKGDIPEGYSVSREKKERFSLILESASTNQTSMYLCASSPRGGAGNTIYFGEGSWLTVV.

The rearrangement joins TRBV7-6 to TRBJ2-2, with D possibly matching TRBD1 (7 bases). CDR3 length equals 18 residues. Trimming removed 1 base at V and 0 bases at J, with 15 bases between. Germline values: CDR1 SGHVS, CDR2 FNYEAQ. Here the CDR3 DNA reads TGTGCCAGCAGCTTAGGACCGTCAGGGGGGTCGAACACCGGGGAGCTGTTTTTT. Translated: CASSLGPSGGSNTGELFF.

V usage is TRBV10-3 and J usage is TRBJ1-3, with D hard to call. V was cut by 0 bases and J by 0 bases, with 6 bases left in between. This CDR3 is built from 15 residues. Germline CDR1 ENHRY, CDR2 SYGVKD. The CDR3 region has the DNA TGTGCCATCAGTGAGTCGAGCGTCTCTGGAAACACCATATATTTT. Translated: CAISESSVSGNTIYF.

The chain uses TRBV14 and TRBJ2-3; no clear D gene. Germline assignment: CDR1 SGHDN and CDR2 FVKESK. The V end was cut by 4 bases, the J end by 6 bases, with 11 bases between. This CDR3 has 13 amino acids. The DNA for the CDR3 is TGTGCCAGCAGCCTGAAGATGAGGGATACGCAGTATTTT. It is translated as CASSLKMRDTQYF.

In this sample, this clone turned up a few times. V is TRBV30 and J is TRBJ1-5; D is ambiguous. This CDR3 spans 15 amino acids. Trimming took 2 bases from V and 1 from J, leaving 12 bases between them. Germline V CDR1 and CDR2: GTSNPN, SVGIG (reference sequence). CDR3 DNA sequence: TGTGCCTGGAGTCCCGGCATCAGGAGCAATCAGCCCCAGCATTTT. Translating it yields CAWSPGIRSNQPQHF.

The chain links TRBV4-2 to TRBJ2-2; tentative D call: TRBD2 (6 bases). This CDR3 region has 14 residues. With 3 bases removed from V and 6 bases from J, the gap between germline ends came to 11 bases. The germline CDR1 and CDR2 sequences are LGHNA and YNFKEQ. The CDR3 loop reads CASSQGDSPGELFF. CDR3 nucleotides: TGTGCCAGCAGCCAGGGGGACTCACCCGGGGAGCTGTTTTTT.

The rearrangement uses TRBV24-1 and TRBJ1-5; weak D call: TRBD1 (6 bases). CDR1 and CDR2 (germline): KGHDR, SFDVKD. Trimming shortened V by 8 bases and J by 6 bases, and 13 bases separated the two germline ends. The length of the CDR3 is 13 residues. Here the CDR3 DNA reads TGTGCCACCATGGGGGGGCAGGGTCAGCCCCAGCATTTT. This encodes CATMGGQGQPQHF.

The chain employs TRBV29-1 and TRBJ1-2, with D uncertain. With 3 bases removed from V and 8 bases from J, the gap between germline ends came to 13 bases. This CDR3 is built from 12 residues. CDR1 SQVTM and CDR2 ANQGSEA come from the germline V gene. The CDR3, as DNA: TGCAGCGTTGAGTCTGTCCACGGGGGCTACACCTTC. Protein sequence: CSVESVHGGYTF.

The chain combines TRBV5-4 with TRBJ2-1, with a weak D call TRBD2 (5 bases). Germline CDR1 is SGHNT and CDR2 is YYREEE (reference sequence). This CDR3 region has 14 residues. V was clipped by 0 bases and J by 8 bases, with 12 bases between them. CDR3 DNA sequence: TGTGCCAGCAGCTTGGACAAGCGGCACGATGAGCAGTTCTTC. The encoded protein is CASSLDKRHDEQFF.

V usage is TRBV11-2 and J usage is TRBJ2-1; TRBD2 matches at 12 bases. The length of the CDR3 is 16 residues. The germline gives CDR1 SGHAT, CDR2 FQNNGV. The V segment lost 6 bases and the J segment 4 bases; nucleotides outside the gene matches: 7. The CDR3 reads CASSRGLAGTYNEQFF. CDR3 in DNA: TGTGCCAGCAGTCGTGGACTAGCGGGGACTTACAATGAGCAGTTCTTC.

V and J are TRBV27 and TRBJ1-2, with D uncertain. The germline V gene has CDR1 MNHEY and CDR2 SMNVEV (reference sequence). Trimming took off 5 bases at V and 4 bases at J, with 23 bases between the two ends. The CDR3 is 17 amino acids. The CDR3 nucleotides are TGTGCCAGCAGTCCCACCCCCTTCCCCCACCGGGGCTATGGCTACACCTTC. This sequence encodes CASSPTPFPHRGYGYTF.

This rearrangement joins TRBV28 to TRBJ2-2; 7 bases are a match to TRBD1. The trim removed 1 base at V and 8 bases at J, leaving 16 bases unmatched. The CDR3 loop spans 18 amino acids. Germline V gives CDR1 MDHEN, CDR2 SYDVKM. In DNA, the CDR3 is TGTGCCAGCAGTTTATTCATGAGGGGGCGTCCCCCACCGGGGGAGCTGTTTTTT. Translating gives CASSLFMRGRPPPGELFF. The variable domain in full, with the rest retrieved from reference TRBV28 and TRBJ2-2, is DVKVTQSSRYLVKRTGEKVFLECVQDMDHENMFWYRQDPGLGLRLIYFSYDVKMKEKGDIPEGYSVSREKKERFSLILESASTNQTSMYLCASSLFMRGRPPPGELFFGEGSRLTVL.

The chain links TRBV5-1 to TRBJ2-7; TRBD1 aligns across 7 bases. The germline V gene has CDR1 SGHRS and CDR2 YFSETQ. This CDR3 has 17 residues. The junction had 10 bases not matched to a gene; V was cut back by 0 bases and J by 1 base. CDR3 sequence (DNA): TGCGCCAGCAGCTTGGCCATGGCGGCAGGGGGATCCTACGAGCAGTACTTC. Translation gives CASSLAMAAGGSYEQYF.

The CDR3 bases are TGTGCCAGTAGTATCGGGACAGGGAGCGGGGAGCTGTTTTTT. This codes for CASSIGTGSGELFF. The chain combines TRBV19 with TRBJ2-2; 9 bases agree with TRBD1. V lost 3 bases and J lost 7; bases outside the gene matches: 3. The CDR3 is 14 amino acids. Germline CDR1 reads LNHDA; CDR2 reads SQIVND (reference sequence).